The 2 T cell receptor beta chains reported below all come from one sample, sequenced in a study of blood T cells in healthy people across ages. The second PCR ran roughly 7 to 12 cycles with a sample-barcoded 5' primer and J-beta primers. From the 5' RACE reads, TCRdb called clonotypes with MiXCR, one entry per CDR3 protein. The sample includes about 780,000 distinct CDR3 sequences, about 42% of them seen just once. The sequenced sample was blood. Receptor source: a man older than 75 in good health.

In the case of this clonotype: An end of the junction differs from the germline gene, which may be a read error. The J gene is TRBJ2-1, the V gene TRBV5-1; TRBD1 is a possible D gene (5 bases). The CDR3 is made up of 13 amino acids. From germline, CDR1 is SGHRS and CDR2 YFSETQ. The CDR3 protein is CASSLGQYSEQLF. DNA for the CDR3: TGCGCCAGCAGCTTGGGACAGTATAGTGAGCAGTTATTC.

This chain connects TRBV28 to TRBJ1-6, with D possibly matching TRBD1 (5 bases). Germline CDR1 and CDR2: MDHEN and SYDVKM. The V end was cut by 7 bases, the J end by 9 bases, with 19 bases between. The CDR3 has 15 amino acids. CDR3 residues: CASIKLGREGSPLHF. The CDR3 DNA sequence: TGTGCCAGCATCAAATTGGGCAGGGAGGGTTCACCCCTCCACTTT.